The clone carrying this TCR beta chain was counted only a few times. Its specificity is not known. The sample is drawn from a study of CD8 T cells in ankylosing spondylitis. Study outcomes and limitations: Reportedly, significant enrichment of disease-linked clones occurred in matched ankylosing spondylitis synovial fluid.

The V end lost 2 bases, the J end lost 1 base, and 11 bases lay between the germline ends. Germline CDR1 reads DFQATT; CDR2 reads SNEGSKA (reference sequence). The CDR3 contains 14 residues. One entry per CDR3 protein results from TCRdb running MiXCR on the 5' RACE reads. The sample consists of 340,000 or so distinct CDR3 sequences, around 15% of them appearing once. This chain joins TRBV20-1 and TRBJ2-5; D gene unclear. What was sequenced was blood, either unsorted or a sorted T cell fraction (not recorded which). The TCR sequence derives from a male donor with ankylosing spondylitis or in good health (not recorded which). The CDR3 DNA reads as TGCAGTGCTAGATACCCTGGCATCCAAGAGACCCAGTACTTC. It translates to CSARYPGIQETQYF.